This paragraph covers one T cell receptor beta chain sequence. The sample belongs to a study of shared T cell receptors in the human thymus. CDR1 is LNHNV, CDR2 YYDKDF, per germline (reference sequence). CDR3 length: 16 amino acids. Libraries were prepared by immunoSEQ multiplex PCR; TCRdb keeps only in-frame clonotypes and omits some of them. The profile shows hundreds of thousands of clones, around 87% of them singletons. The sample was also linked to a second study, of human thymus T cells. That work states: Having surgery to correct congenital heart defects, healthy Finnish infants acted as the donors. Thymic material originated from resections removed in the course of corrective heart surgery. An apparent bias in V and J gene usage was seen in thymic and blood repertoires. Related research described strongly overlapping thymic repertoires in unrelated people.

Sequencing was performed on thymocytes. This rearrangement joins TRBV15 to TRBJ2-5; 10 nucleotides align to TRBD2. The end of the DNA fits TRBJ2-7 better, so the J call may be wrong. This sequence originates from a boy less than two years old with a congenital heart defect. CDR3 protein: CATSSQGLADYYEQYF. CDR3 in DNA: TGTGCCACCAGCTCCCAAGGACTAGCGGACTACTACGAGCAGTACTTC.